A selection of T cell receptor beta chains follows, all from one sample in a study of control samples from healthy donors and cancer patients. This table comes from immunoSEQ multiplex PCR, and its TCRdb copy is limited to in-frame clones, with some not included. Of about 140,000 clones in the sample, roughly 89% are singletons; the top ten hold approximately 10%. Sequences were obtained from blood. The receptors here all came from a man aged 25-45 years in good health. The CDR3 runs from the conserved cysteine through the conserved F or W. Each record gives: V gene, clone size, J gene, CDR3 protein. For some rows the clone size is stated as once, few or many, or as a class when expanded; others skip it.

V gene: TRBV28
clone size: few
J gene: TRBJ1-1
CDR3 protein: CASSFSSDTEAFF

V gene: TRBV6-2/TRBV6-3
clone size: NA
J gene: TRBJ1-6
CDR3 protein: CASSSGQFISPLHF

V gene: TRBV19
clone size: NA
J gene: TRBJ1-3
CDR3 protein: CASRTGSSGNTIYF

V gene: TRBV29-1
clone size: NA
J gene: TRBJ1-1
CDR3 protein: CSVGTESTEAFF

V gene: TRBV4-3
clone size: few
J gene: TRBJ1-6
CDR3 protein: CASSQDLEAGGKSPLHF

V gene: TRBV7-2
clone size: NA
J gene: TRBJ2-7
CDR3 protein: CASSLVASGRDEQYF

V gene: TRBV6-6
clone size: NA
J gene: TRBJ2-7
CDR3 protein: CASSSAGDSYEQYF

V gene: TRBV6-4
clone size: NA
J gene: TRBJ2-1
CDR3 protein: CASSEVAGLAQRGGYNEQFF

V gene: TRBV18
clone size: NA
J gene: TRBJ1-1
CDR3 protein: CASSPRGARNTEAFF

V gene: TRBV30
clone size: NA
J gene: TRBJ2-2
CDR3 protein: CAWSVEVNTGELFF

V gene: TRBV7-2
clone size: few
J gene: TRBJ2-2
CDR3 protein: CASRPSGPTGELFF

V gene: TRBV27
clone size: NA
J gene: TRBJ2-7
CDR3 protein: CASSFFQGFPYEQYF

V gene: TRBV4-1
clone size: NA
J gene: TRBJ2-1
CDR3 protein: CASRNRGISYNEQFF

V gene: TRBV5-8
clone size: NA
J gene: TRBJ2-1
CDR3 protein: CASTVETSSYNEQFF

V gene: TRBV14
clone size: NA
J gene: TRBJ1-2
CDR3 protein: CASSQDRPGQANYGYTF

V gene: TRBV3-1/TRBV3-2
clone size: NA
J gene: TRBJ1-4
CDR3 protein: CASSQVPGEKLFF

V gene: TRBV7-9
clone size: NA
J gene: TRBJ1-5
CDR3 protein: CASSFGGGQPQHF

V gene: TRBV7-9
clone size: NA
J gene: TRBJ1-6
CDR3 protein: CASSSYTSSYNSPLHF

V gene: TRBV27
clone size: NA
J gene: TRBJ2-7
CDR3 protein: CASGTSGASSYEQYF

V gene: TRBV7-6
clone size: NA
J gene: TRBJ1-5
CDR3 protein: CASSLETGGNQPQHF

V gene: TRBV11-2
clone size: NA
J gene: TRBJ2-3
CDR3 protein: CASSALLAITDTQYF

V gene: TRBV11-2
clone size: NA
J gene: TRBJ1-6
CDR3 protein: CASSPEGRRGSPLHF

V gene: TRBV6-5
clone size: NA
J gene: TRBJ1-2
CDR3 protein: CASSYGQGLGYTF

V gene: TRBV6-6
clone size: NA
J gene: TRBJ2-5
CDR3 protein: CASSLGLETQYF

V gene: TRBV30
clone size: NA
J gene: TRBJ2-1
CDR3 protein: CAWSPGTIPFF

V gene: TRBV2
clone size: NA
J gene: TRBJ1-4
CDR3 protein: CASSRYRTTATNEKLFF

V gene: TRBV24-1
clone size: once
J gene: TRBJ1-2
CDR3 protein: CAMRTDMTTSSIVGGASNYGYTF

V gene: TRBV30
clone size: NA
J gene: TRBJ2-3
CDR3 protein: CAWSLWDSTDTQYF

V gene: TRBV19
clone size: NA
J gene: TRBJ1-4
CDR3 protein: CASSIGTGDNEKLFF